These 23 T cell receptor beta chains were sequenced from one sample in a study of cytomegalovirus exposure and HLA in healthy donors. Vbeta (60) and Jbeta (13) primers were used in the PCR. The table came from immunoSEQ multiplex PCR; TCRdb's copy has only in-frame clones and leaves some out. The sample includes approximately 210,000 clones, around 86% of them seen just once. Input material: PBMCs. The receptor source for this set is a man between 25 and 39 years old in good health and CMV-seronegative.

This chain uses TRBV6-1 with TRBJ1-1; D perhaps matches TRBD1 (5 bases). The CDR3 runs to 16 residues. Germline values: CDR1 MNHNS, CDR2 SASEGT. V shed 2 bases and J shed 0 bases, with 13 bases lying between them. The CDR3 region has the DNA TGTGCCAGCAGTGAAATCCAGGGAAGTATGAACACTGAAGCTTTCTTT. Translating it yields CASSEIQGSMNTEAFF.

V is TRBV7-9 and J is TRBJ1-2, with 8 bases aligning to TRBD1. The CDR3 sequence is 16 residues long. The V and J ends lost 4 bases and 1 base, in that order; junction bases with no gene match: 8. The germline CDR1 and CDR2 sequences are SEHNR and FQNEAQ (reference sequence). This CDR3 reads CASSSWDRRVNYGYTF. In DNA form, the CDR3 reads TGTGCCAGCAGCTCCTGGGACAGGCGGGTTAACTATGGCTACACCTTC.

The CDR3 reads CASSGDRGNEQFF. As DNA, the CDR3 is TGTGCCAGCAGTGGGGACAGGGGGAATGAGCAGTTCTTC. The rearrangement joins TRBV2 to TRBJ2-1; TRBD1 agrees at 11 bases. Trimming at V came to 4 bases and at J to 7 bases, leaving 0 bases not matched to a gene. CDR3 length equals 13 residues. Germline V gene data show CDR1 as SNHLY and CDR2 as FYNNEI. Combining the CDR3 with reference TRBV2 and TRBJ2-1 gives the whole variable domain EPEVTQTPSHQVTQMGQEVILRCVPISNHLYFYWYRQILGQKVEFLVSFYNNEISEKSEIFDDQFSVERPDGSNFTLKIRSTKLEDSAMYFCASSGDRGNEQFFGPGTRLTVL.

The rearrangement uses TRBV10-3 and TRBJ2-1, with a weak D call TRBD2 (6 bases). Germline V gene data show CDR1 as ENHRY and CDR2 as SYGVKD. Deletions cut 2 bases from V and 0 bases from J, with 14 bases between. This CDR3 comprises 17 residues. The CDR3 nucleotides read TGTGCCATCAGTGAGGGGGGGATCGACGGCTCCTACAATGAGCAGTTCTTC. It encodes CAISEGGIDGSYNEQFF.

This clone appeared once. This sequence joins TRBV7-9 and TRBJ2-7; D ambiguous. Per germline, CDR1 SEHNR and CDR2 FQNEAQ (reference sequence). Trimming removed 3 bases from V and 1 base from J, with 13 bases in between. The CDR3 spans 15 residues. The chain's CDR3 is CASSFASFSSYEQYF. The CDR3 DNA sequence: TGTGCCAGCAGCTTTGCGTCTTTCTCGTCCTACGAGCAGTACTTC.

The rearrangement links TRBV4-3 to TRBJ2-7; 9 bases align to TRBD1. V gave up 5 bases and J gave up 3 bases; unmatched junction bases: 5. CDR3 length equals 14 residues. The V gene's germline CDR1 is LGHNA and CDR2 YSLEER. CDR3 sequence: CASSVGQGLYEQYF. As DNA, the CDR3 is TGCGCCAGCAGCGTTGGACAGGGGCTCTACGAGCAGTACTTC.

V is TRBV7-9 and J is TRBJ1-2; TRBD1 agrees at 8 bases. CDR1 is SEHNR, CDR2 FQNEAQ, per germline (reference sequence). CDR3 length equals 15 residues. The V and J ends lost 5 bases and 7 bases, in that order; junction bases with no gene match: 12. The CDR3 DNA reads TGTGCCAGCAGCAAACAGGGGGGAGCTGCGGCTGGCTACACCTTC. This sequence encodes CASSKQGGAAAGYTF.

The chain carries TRBV28 and TRBJ1-2; TRBD1 matches 7 bases. The germline V gene has CDR1 MDHEN and CDR2 SYDVKM. After removal of 3 bases from V and 6 bases from J, the junction contained 7 bases not matched to a gene. The CDR3 runs 14 residues. DNA for the CDR3: TGTGCCAGCAGTTTCCATACCCAGGGGGATGGCTACACCTTC. Its protein is CASSFHTQGDGYTF.

This clone was found a few times. This chain links TRBV13 with TRBJ2-1, with D possibly being TRBD2 (6 bases). This CDR3 is 14 amino acids long. Germline V gene data show CDR1 as PRHDT and CDR2 as FYEKMQ (reference sequence). The V end was cut by 4 bases, the J end by 6 bases, with 13 bases between. Written as DNA, the CDR3 is TGTGCCAGCAGCTCGGGCGGGGCTCTCAATGAGCAGTTCTTC. Its protein is CASSSGGALNEQFF.

This clone occurred once. V is TRBV28 and J is TRBJ2-7, with 9 bases fitting TRBD1. From germline, CDR1 is MDHEN and CDR2 SYDVKM. V lost 6 bases, J lost 3 bases, and 3 bases stayed unmatched. CDR3 length: 13 residues. CDR3: CASSPGQGYEQYF. Here the CDR3 DNA reads TGTGCCAGCAGCCCGGGACAGGGCTACGAGCAGTACTTC.

CDR3 loop: CASSYGGGRPLGKLFF. In nucleotides, the CDR3 is TGTGCCAGCAGTTACGGCGGGGGGCGACCTCTTGGAAAACTGTTTTTT. The chain couples TRBV6-6 to TRBJ1-4, with D possibly being TRBD1 (6 bases). CDR3 length equals 16 residues. CDR1 MNHNY and CDR2 SVGAGI come from the germline V gene (reference sequence). V gave up 2 bases and J gave up 10 bases, with 20 bases separating them.

The chain is built from TRBV11-2 and TRBJ2-6; 10 bases map to TRBD1. Germline V gene sequence: CDR1 SGHAT, CDR2 FQNNGV. The CDR3 consists of 17 residues. J gave up 0 bases and V 3 bases, and 2 bases lay outside the gene matches. In nucleotides, the CDR3 is TGTGCCAGCAGCTTGGGACAGGGGTTCTCTGGGGCCAACGTCCTGACTTTC. This encodes CASSLGQGFSGANVLTF.

The gene calls are TRBV2 and TRBJ2-7; TRBD1 matches at 12 bases. The CDR3 totals 16 residues. Germline values: CDR1 SNHLY, CDR2 FYNNEI. Trimming took 5 bases from V and 2 from J; bases not matched to a gene: 7. CDR3 DNA sequence: TGTGCCAGCAGTTCAGGGACAGGGGGCGAAGCCTACGAGCAGTACTTC. It encodes CASSSGTGGEAYEQYF.

The table lists this clone with a count of one. This rearrangement joins TRBV19 to TRBJ1-2; D not resolved. The CDR3 totals 11 residues. CDR1 and CDR2 (germline): LNHDA, SQIVND (reference sequence). V lost 10 bases to trimming and J lost 5 bases, with 11 bases between them. Here the CDR3 DNA reads TGTGCCACCGGGAATTTATATGGCTACACCTTC. It specifies CATGNLYGYTF.

The rearrangement uses TRBV27 and TRBJ2-7; no reliable D call. V dropped 5 bases and J dropped 2 bases, with 10 bases sitting between them. Germline lookup yields CDR1 MNHEY and CDR2 SMNVEV (reference sequence). The CDR3 has 13 amino acids. The CDR3 nucleotides read TGTGCCAGCAGTCTCCTGGGCCCCTACGAGCAGTACTTC. Translating gives CASSLLGPYEQYF.

The chain uses TRBV28 and TRBJ2-1, with 13 bases that match TRBD2. CDR3 length equals 17 residues. The trim removed 4 bases at V and 7 bases at J, leaving 10 bases unmatched. Germline V gene data show CDR1 as MDHEN and CDR2 as SYDVKM. CDR3: CASSSYPGLAGLNEQFF. In nucleotides, the CDR3 is TGTGCCAGCAGTTCATACCCGGGACTAGCGGGGTTGAATGAGCAGTTCTTC.

This clone was counted once. The V and J genes are TRBV5-8 and TRBJ2-1; 8 nucleotides align to TRBD2. The germline CDR1 and CDR2 sequences are SGHTS and YDEGEE. V shed 0 bases, J shed 12 bases, and the junction held 17 bases outside the gene matches. The CDR3 consists of 17 residues. The CDR3 here is CASSLDRGSGGTGVQFF. The CDR3 nucleotides are TGTGCCAGCAGCTTGGATCGGGGGAGCGGGGGAACTGGTGTGCAGTTCTTC. Complete variable domain (other parts from reference TRBV5-8 and TRBJ2-1): EAGVTQSPTHLIKTRGQQATLRCSPISGHTSVYWYQQALGLGLQFLLWYDEGEERNRGNFPPRFSGRQFPNYSSELNVNALELEDSALYLCASSLDRGSGGTGVQFFGPGTRLTVL.

V is TRBV18 and J is TRBJ2-1, with 8 positions matching TRBD2. CDR1 and CDR2 (germline): KGHSH, LQKENI. The CDR3 contains 20 residues. J was trimmed by 4 bases and V by 6 bases; bases with no gene match: 23. Written as DNA, the CDR3 is TGTGCCAGCTCCCCCGGGGGGGGGCAAACAAAACCCGCGATGTACAATGAGCAGTTCTTC. Its translation: CASSPGGGQTKPAMYNEQFF.

This clone was picked up one time. The chain is built from TRBV9 and TRBJ1-1; 7 positions agree with TRBD1. The CDR3 consists of 17 residues. Germline assignment: CDR1 SGDLS and CDR2 YYNGEE. V lost 6 bases, J lost 3 bases, and 17 bases stayed unmatched. The CDR3 DNA sequence: TGTGCCAGCACCCTAAACCCGGACAGGCCGTGGGACACTGAAGCTTTCTTT. It encodes CASTLNPDRPWDTEAFF.

J is TRBJ2-1 and V is TRBV15, with TRBD2 as a possible D gene (6 bases). This CDR3 spans 13 amino acids. CDR1 LNHNV and CDR2 YYDKDF come from the germline V gene (reference sequence). V lost 4 bases to trimming and J lost 4 bases, with 8 bases between them. CDR3 in amino acids: CATSISGYNEQFF. The CDR3 nucleotides read TGTGCCACCAGCATAAGCGGGTACAATGAGCAGTTCTTC. The full variable domain, with the rest looked up from reference TRBV15 and TRBJ2-1, is DAMVIQNPRYQVTQFGKPVTLSCSQTLNHNVMYWYQQKSSQAPKLLFHYYDKDFNNEADTPDNFQSRRPNTSFCFLDIRSPGLGDTAMYLCATSISGYNEQFFGPGTRLTVL.

The gene calls are TRBV7-9 and TRBJ1-5; 7 bases line up with TRBD1. The V gene's germline CDR1 is SEHNR and CDR2 FQNEAQ (reference sequence). Trimming removed 5 bases from V and 2 bases from J; junction bases left unmatched: 3. There are 14 residues in the CDR3. Here the CDR3 reads CASSEDRGNQPQHF. CDR3 in DNA: TGTGCCAGCAGCGAAGACAGGGGCAATCAGCCCCAGCATTTT.

V usage is TRBV9 and J usage is TRBJ1-1, with unresolved D. Trimming removed 2 bases from V and 1 base from J, with 12 bases in between. CDR1 and CDR2 (germline): SGDLS, YYNGEE. The CDR3 contains 15 residues. The CDR3 sequence: CASSVEPGRNTEAFF. The CDR3 DNA sequence: TGTGCCAGCAGCGTTGAACCCGGGAGGAACACTGAAGCTTTCTTT. The full variable domain, rest sourced from reference TRBV9 and TRBJ1-1, is DSGVTQTPKHLITATGQRVTLRCSPRSGDLSVYWYQQSLDQGLQFLIQYYNGEERAKGNILERFSAQQFPDLHSELNLSSLELGDSALYFCASSVEPGRNTEAFFGQGTRLTVV.

This clone appeared once. The rearrangement joins TRBV28 to TRBJ1-4; a weak D match, TRBD1 (5 bases). V was trimmed by 8 bases and J by 3 bases, leaving 19 bases between them. The V gene's germline CDR1 is MDHEN and CDR2 SYDVKM. This CDR3 contains 16 residues. CDR3 protein: CASRPGLSLANEKLFF. The DNA of the CDR3 is TGTGCCAGCCGGCCGGGACTCTCCTTGGCTAATGAAAAACTGTTTTTT.